The clone carrying this TCR beta chain was observed a handful of times. Antigen: not known. Germline V gene data show CDR1 as MDHEN and CDR2 as SYDVKM. The CDR3 runs 14 residues. Unmatched junction bases numbered 9, after V lost 4 bases and J lost 10 bases. A multiplex PCR was run with 60 Vbeta primers and 13 Jbeta primers. Source study methods: An analysis performed later counted roughly 80 million unique TCR beta chains (roughly 11 million of them shared). TCRdb keeps only in-frame clones here, not all; method: immunoSEQ multiplex PCR. That table gives V, J and clone size, and the DNA gave D and trimming. The sample carries under 200,000 clones, approximately 80% recorded once. The data are from a study of cytomegalovirus exposure and HLA in healthy donors. General study findings and limits: An analysis that came later showed most CMV-associated TCR beta chains appearing HLA-restricted. It was only CMV serostatus that was available as immune exposure information. Judged likely to be a sequencing artifact was a cluster of highly shared sequence variants.

Specimen: PBMCs. The receptor comes from a man in his thirties or forties in good health and CMV-seronegative. The rearrangement joins TRBV28 to TRBJ2-7; 11 positions agree with TRBD2. This chain's CDR3 is CASSSRLAGGEQYF. In nucleotides, the CDR3 is TGTGCCAGCAGTTCGAGGCTAGCGGGAGGCGAACAGTACTTC.